These 20 T cell receptor beta chains were all obtained from the same sample, sequenced in a study of cytomegalovirus exposure and HLA in healthy donors. The PCR had 60 Vbeta and 13 Jbeta primers. TCRdb keeps only in-frame clones here, not all; method: immunoSEQ multiplex PCR. The sample has 130,000 to 150,000 clones, roughly 78% seen once. The sample taken for sequencing was PBMCs. The receptors were gathered from a young man in good health and CMV-seronegative.

This sequence joins TRBV5-1 and TRBJ2-7; D is ambiguous. CDR1 SGHRS and CDR2 YFSETQ come from the germline V gene. The CDR3 runs 14 residues. Trimming removed 0 bases from V and 5 bases from J, with 12 bases in between. CDR3 in DNA: TGCGCCAGCAGCTTGGGCCTAGTAGACCACGAGCAGTACTTC. It translates to CASSLGLVDHEQYF.

The chain is built from TRBV7-3 and TRBJ1-5; 8 bases are shared with TRBD1. CDR3 length: 16 residues. V lost 4 bases, J lost 6 bases, and 11 bases stayed unmatched. Germline V lookup: CDR1 SGHTA, CDR2 FQGTGA. CDR3 amino acids: CASSSRDRSPGQPQHF. The CDR3 DNA reads as TGTGCCAGCAGCTCTCGGGACAGGTCGCCTGGTCAGCCCCAGCATTTT.

This chain joins TRBV7-2 and TRBJ1-1; no definite D call. CDR3 length equals 15 residues. V was shortened by 0 bases and J by 0 bases, with 8 bases between the two germline ends. From germline, CDR1 is SGHTA and CDR2 FQGNSA. The CDR3 sequence is CASSLAAALNTEAFF. Written as DNA, the CDR3 is TGTGCCAGCAGCTTAGCGGCGGCACTGAACACTGAAGCTTTCTTT.

The V gene is TRBV29-1, the J gene TRBJ2-5; D is perhaps TRBD2 (5 bases). V was shortened by 4 bases and J by 5 bases, with 8 bases between the two germline ends. The CDR3 is made up of 11 amino acids. From germline, CDR1 is SQVTM and CDR2 ANQGSEA. The CDR3 region is CSVGERETQYF. The CDR3 DNA reads as TGCAGCGTTGGGGAGCGGGAGACCCAGTACTTC.

This clone was picked up one time. J is TRBJ2-7 and V is TRBV27; 9 bases are a match to TRBD2. The V gene's germline CDR1 is MNHEY and CDR2 SMNVEV (reference sequence). J gave up 6 bases and V 2 bases, and 14 bases lay outside the gene matches. The CDR3 is made up of 17 amino acids. CDR3 in DNA: TGTGCCAGCAGTTTAAAAGTTAGTGGGACTAGCTCCGGCGAGCAGTACTTC. It is translated as CASSLKVSGTSSGEQYF.

The genes are TRBV27 and TRBJ2-1, with 8 bases that match TRBD2. The CDR3 has 16 amino acids. Per the germline V gene, CDR1 is MNHEY and CDR2 is SMNVEV (reference sequence). V shed 0 bases and J 7 bases; nucleotides not matched to a gene: 8. The CDR3 DNA sequence: TGTGCCAGCAGTTTATCGCGGCTAGCGGGCCAGAATGAGCAGTTCTTC. Protein product: CASSLSRLAGQNEQFF.

There are a few counts of this clone. This sequence joins TRBV2 and TRBJ2-1; the match to TRBD1 covers 7 bases. Per germline, CDR1 SNHLY and CDR2 FYNNEI. V was clipped by 5 bases and J by 13 bases; unmatched bases: 8. The CDR3 runs to 12 residues. CDR3 DNA sequence: TGTGCCAGCAGTTCTGGGGACAGTCGACAGTTCTTC. This encodes CASSSGDSRQFF.

The chain couples TRBV5-4 to TRBJ2-1, with TRBD1 as a possible D gene (6 bases). Germline V lookup: CDR1 SGHNT, CDR2 YYREEE (reference sequence). The CDR3 contains 13 residues. V was cut by 3 bases and J by 7 bases, with 11 bases left in between. In DNA, the CDR3 is TGTGCCAGCAGCTCAGGACAGACGAATGAGCAGTTCTTC. Amino acids: CASSSGQTNEQFF.

The chain combines TRBV14 with TRBJ2-3, with D possibly TRBD1 on 5 matching bases. The germline V gene has CDR1 SGHDN and CDR2 FVKESK. Trimming cost V 1 base and J 0 bases, with 8 bases left between them. The CDR3 covers 15 residues. The chain's CDR3 is CASSQGQLSTDTQYF. The CDR3 coding sequence is TGTGCCAGCAGCCAAGGACAGCTTAGCACAGATACGCAGTATTTT.

The chain recombines TRBV7-9 with TRBJ2-2, with TRBD1 identical over 7 bases. Trimming cost V 5 bases and J 3 bases; bases outside gene matches: 6. The CDR3 has 15 amino acids. Looked up from germline, CDR1 is SEHNR and CDR2 is FQNEAQ (reference sequence). CDR3 amino acids: CASSRRGQYTGELFF. DNA for the CDR3: TGTGCCAGCAGCCGCCGGGGACAGTACACCGGGGAGCTGTTTTTT.

This clone was seen only once. The V call is TRBV30, the J call TRBJ1-5; a possible D gene is TRBD1 (6 bases). Per germline, CDR1 GTSNPN and CDR2 SVGIG (reference sequence). The CDR3 runs to 14 residues. V gave up 5 bases and J gave up 9 bases, with 20 bases separating them. CDR3 sequence (DNA): TGTGCCTGGTCCGACAGGTCCCTTGGGGGGCCCCAGCATTTT. It codes for CAWSDRSLGGPQHF. The full variable domain, rest sourced from reference TRBV30 and TRBJ1-5, is SQTIHQWPATLVQPVGSPLSLECTVEGTSNPNLYWYRQAAGRGLQLLFYSVGIGQISSEVPQNLSASRPQDRQFILSSKKLLLSDSGFYLCAWSDRSLGGPQHFGDGTRLSIL.

This chain joins TRBV2 and TRBJ1-4; D unclear. This CDR3 is built from 14 residues. V lost 3 bases and J lost 5, with 10 bases in between. Germline V gives CDR1 SNHLY, CDR2 FYNNEI. CDR3 sequence: CASSERPSNEKLFF. The CDR3 nucleotides are TGTGCCAGCAGTGAGCGTCCGAGCAATGAAAAACTGTTTTTT.

The genes are TRBV6-1 and TRBJ2-5; perhaps TRBD1 as D (5 bases). The CDR3 extends over 13 amino acids. Trimming cost V 8 bases and J 4 bases, with 14 bases left between them. The germline CDR1 and CDR2 sequences are MNHNS and SASEGT. CDR3: CASCGAPRETQYF. In DNA, the CDR3 is TGTGCCAGCTGTGGGGCCCCGAGAGAGACCCAGTACTTC.

This clone showed up many times. The rearrangement joins TRBV14 to TRBJ2-3, with D possibly TRBD1 on 5 matching bases. The CDR3 runs 16 residues. V was trimmed by 5 bases and J by 4 bases, leaving 19 bases between them. Looked up from germline, CDR1 is SGHDN and CDR2 is FVKESK. The CDR3 loop reads CASSEVPLVGPDTQYF. The CDR3 coding sequence is TGTGCCAGCAGCGAAGTCCCCCTGGTGGGGCCAGATACGCAGTATTTT. Supplemented by reference TRBV14 and TRBJ2-3, the full variable domain reads EAGVTQFPSHSVIEKGQTVTLRCDPISGHDNLYWYRRVMGKEIKFLLHFVKESKQDESGMPNNRFLAERTGGTYSTLKVQPAELEDSGVYFCASSEVPLVGPDTQYFGPGTRLTVL.

The chain combines TRBV2 with TRBJ1-5; D not resolved. CDR1 and CDR2 (germline): SNHLY, FYNNEI. V lost 2 bases, J lost 4 bases, and 27 bases lay in between. This CDR3 has 20 amino acids. DNA of the CDR3: TGTGCCAGCAGTGAAAATAAGTCGGGAGGATGGCTAACCTTAAATCAGCCCCAGCATTTT. Its translation: CASSENKSGGWLTLNQPQHF.

J is TRBJ2-7 and V is TRBV7-9, with TRBD2 identical over 7 bases. Per the germline V gene, CDR1 is SEHNR and CDR2 is FQNEAQ (reference sequence). The CDR3 covers 15 residues. The V gene end was trimmed by 2 bases and the J gene end by 4 bases; junction bases not matched to a gene: 8. CDR3 sequence reads: CASSLSVSGVYEQYF. CDR3 coding DNA: TGTGCCAGCAGCTTAAGCGTCAGCGGGGTGTACGAGCAGTACTTC.

This clone was counted between two and nine times. This chain connects TRBV5-4 to TRBJ2-6; 8 nucleotides line up with TRBD1. J was trimmed by 1 base and V by 3 bases; bases with no gene match: 3. CDR1 is SGHNT, CDR2 YYREEE, per germline (reference sequence). The CDR3 extends over 16 amino acids. The CDR3 loop is CASSSYRGSGANVLTF. CDR3 nucleotide sequence: TGTGCCAGCAGCTCGTACAGGGGGTCTGGGGCCAACGTCCTGACTTTC.

The chain carries TRBV4-1 and TRBJ2-5; 7 bases align to TRBD1. This CDR3 is built from 14 residues. Trimming at V came to 1 base and at J to 1 base, leaving 0 bases not matched to a gene. Germline-derived CDR1 and CDR2 are MGHRA and YSYEKL. CDR3 residues: CASSQGTGQETQYF. In nucleotides, the CDR3 is TGCGCCAGCAGCCAAGGGACAGGCCAAGAGACCCAGTACTTC.

This sequence joins TRBV9 and TRBJ1-2; unclear D gene. From germline, CDR1 is SGDLS and CDR2 YYNGEE. This CDR3 contains 13 residues. V was clipped by 2 bases and J by 8 bases, with 13 bases between them. The CDR3 spells CASSVPGVLGYTF. The CDR3 DNA follows: TGTGCCAGCAGCGTCCCGGGAGTTCTCGGCTACACCTTC.

V and J are TRBV4-2 and TRBJ1-1; 9 positions agree with TRBD1. The CDR3 runs to 15 residues. The V gene end was trimmed by 0 bases and the J gene end by 4 bases; junction bases not matched to a gene: 3. Germline V gives CDR1 LGHNA, CDR2 YNFKEQ. CDR3 residues: CASSQEGQGGTEAFF. CDR3 DNA: TGTGCCAGCAGCCAAGAGGGACAGGGAGGCACTGAAGCTTTCTTT.